These 19 T cell receptor beta chains came from one sample sequenced in a study of blood T cell repertoires in COVID-19. Here immunoSEQ multiplex PCR was the method, and the copy in TCRdb shows in-frame clones only, minus some. The sample has hundreds of thousands of clones; 83% are singletons. The specimen sequenced was peripheral blood. The receptors here all came from a middle-aged woman with active or convalescent COVID-19.

This rearrangement joins TRBV7-2 to TRBJ1-1; 8 bases fit TRBD1. The CDR3 is 14 amino acids. V gave up 1 base and J gave up 6 bases; unmatched junction bases: 4. Germline values: CDR1 SGHTA, CDR2 FQGNSA. As DNA, the CDR3 is TGTGCCAGCAGCTTAGACAGGGGGACGGCTGAAGCTTTCTTT. This gives the protein CASSLDRGTAEAFF. Together with reference TRBV7-2 and TRBJ1-1, the CDR3 gives the full variable domain: GAGVSQSPSNKVTEKGKDVELRCDPISGHTALYWYRQSLGQGLEFLIYFQGNSAPDKSGLPSDRFSAERTGGSVSTLTIQRTQQEDSAVYLCASSLDRGTAEAFFGQGTRLTVV.

The rearrangement links TRBV30 to TRBJ2-1, with TRBD1 matching 10 bases. V was clipped by 6 bases and J by 3 bases; unmatched bases: 17. The CDR3 loop spans 18 amino acids. Germline V gene sequence: CDR1 GTSNPN, CDR2 SVGIG (reference sequence). The CDR3: CACVPGQGFSGVYNEQFF. For the CDR3, the DNA is TGTGCCTGTGTCCCGGGACAGGGGTTCTCAGGGGTCTACAATGAGCAGTTCTTC. Based on the CDR3 plus reference TRBV30 and TRBJ2-1, the full variable domain is SQTIHQWPATLVQPVGSPLSLECTVEGTSNPNLYWYRQAAGRGLQLLFYSVGIGQISSEVPQNLSASRPQDRQFILSSKKLLLSDSGFYLCACVPGQGFSGVYNEQFFGPGTRLTVL.

V and J are TRBV5-5 and TRBJ2-7; TRBD2 might be the D (6 bases). The CDR3 contains 13 residues. The germline V and J ends were trimmed by 2 bases and 5 bases, with 11 bases remaining between them. From germline, CDR1 is SGHKS and CDR2 YYEKEE (reference sequence). The CDR3 DNA reads TGTGCCAGCAGCTTTGGGGGGACCGACGAGCAGTACTTC. Translated: CASSFGGTDEQYF.

CDR3 in amino acids: CASSLSPRGQGAKNTEAFF. CDR3 DNA sequence: TGTGCCAGCAGCCTATCCCCTCGCGGACAGGGGGCAAAGAACACTGAAGCTTTCTTT. This chain connects TRBV28 to TRBJ1-1, with 11 bases aligning to TRBD1. CDR3 length: 19 amino acids. After removal of 6 bases from V and 1 base from J, the junction contained 16 bases not matched to a gene. Per the germline V gene, CDR1 is MDHEN and CDR2 is SYDVKM. The complete variable domain, with remaining parts taken from reference TRBV28 and TRBJ1-1, reads DVKVTQSSRYLVKRTGEKVFLECVQDMDHENMFWYRQDPGLGLRLIYFSYDVKMKEKGDIPEGYSVSREKKERFSLILESASTNQTSMYLCASSLSPRGQGAKNTEAFFGQGTRLTVV.

The V gene is TRBV18, the J gene TRBJ2-5; 9 bases match TRBD2. The CDR3 has 15 residues. Per germline, CDR1 KGHSH and CDR2 LQKENI. V shed 1 base and J 2 bases; nucleotides not matched to a gene: 2. The CDR3 region has the DNA TGTGCCAGCTCACCACGAGCGGGGGGTCAAGAGACCCAGTACTTC. It is translated as CASSPRAGGQETQYF.

The V call is TRBV20-1, the J call TRBJ1-1; 7 bases fit TRBD1. The CDR3 extends over 11 amino acids. The germline V gene has CDR1 DFQATT and CDR2 SNEGSKA (reference sequence). V lost 8 bases to trimming and J lost 4 bases; unmatched junction nucleotides: 4. CDR3 coding DNA: TGCAGTTCTAACAGGGGCACTGAAGCTTTCTTT. Protein product: CSSNRGTEAFF.

The rearrangement uses TRBV29-1 and TRBJ2-2; a weak D match, TRBD2 (6 bases). CDR3 size: 14 residues. The ends were cut back, 7 bases at V and 2 bases at J, with 14 bases in the middle. Looked up from germline, CDR1 is SQVTM and CDR2 is ANQGSEA. The CDR3 is CSAPLATNTGELFF. The DNA of the CDR3 is TGCAGCGCCCCCCTAGCGACAAACACCGGGGAGCTGTTTTTT.

This chain connects TRBV5-1 to TRBJ2-5, with D maybe TRBD2 (6 bases). The V gene's germline CDR1 is SGHRS and CDR2 YFSETQ. V was pared by 2 bases and J by 4 bases, with 12 bases between. CDR3 length equals 14 residues. CDR3 loop: CASSLPGAGETQYF. The CDR3 DNA sequence: TGCGCCAGCAGCTTACCGGGAGCAGGAGAGACCCAGTACTTC.

The chain is built from TRBV15 and TRBJ1-5; D possibly corresponds to TRBD1 (5 bases). Germline-derived CDR1 and CDR2 are LNHNV and YYDKDF (reference sequence). Trimming removed 0 bases from V and 5 bases from J, with 11 bases in between. The CDR3 is 15 amino acids. CDR3 amino acids: CATSRDRTSHQPQHF. DNA for the CDR3: TGTGCCACCAGCAGAGACCGGACATCCCATCAGCCCCAGCATTTT.

This clone was observed a few times. V is TRBV6-5 and J is TRBJ2-7, with 7 bases matching TRBD1. The CDR3 loop spans 15 amino acids. With V trimmed by 0 bases and J by 7 bases, 9 bases remained unmatched. CDR1 is MNHEY, CDR2 SVGAGI, per germline. CDR3 sequence: CASSYSQGGSEEQYF. The CDR3 bases are TGTGCCAGCAGTTACTCTCAAGGGGGCTCGGAAGAGCAGTACTTC.

The chain uses TRBV11-2 and TRBJ1-2, with 8 bases lining up with TRBD1. Germline V gives CDR1 SGHAT, CDR2 FQNNGV. V trimming: 1 base; J trimming: 6 bases; junction bases outside the gene matches: 4. The CDR3 runs to 14 residues. The CDR3, as DNA: TGTGCCAGCAGCTTAGCGCAGGGGGCAGATGGCTACACCTTC. Its translation is CASSLAQGADGYTF.

J is TRBJ2-5 and V is TRBV30; the match to TRBD2 covers 12 bases. Unmatched junction bases numbered 11, after V lost 2 bases and J lost 7 bases. Germline loops: CDR1 GTSNPN, CDR2 SVGIG (reference sequence). The CDR3 loop spans 16 amino acids. The CDR3, as DNA: TGTGCCTGGAGTAACCCGGGACTAGCGGGTCGGGGGACCCAGTACTTC. Protein: CAWSNPGLAGRGTQYF. Together with reference TRBV30 and TRBJ2-5, the CDR3 gives the full variable domain: SQTIHQWPATLVQPVGSPLSLECTVEGTSNPNLYWYRQAAGRGLQLLFYSVGIGQISSEVPQNLSASRPQDRQFILSSKKLLLSDSGFYLCAWSNPGLAGRGTQYFGPGTRLLVL.

The chain has TRBV12-3 or TRBV12-4 and TRBJ2-5; D gene unclear. The CDR3 sequence is 11 residues long. The ends were cut back, 4 bases at V and 5 bases at J, with 5 bases in the middle. CDR3 bases: TGTGCCAGCAGTTACAGTGAGACCCAGTACTTC. Protein product: CASSYSETQYF.

This clone was seen a single time. This sequence joins TRBV7-9 and TRBJ2-7, with TRBD1 matching 11 bases. J lost 4 bases, V lost 4 bases, and 12 bases had no gene match. CDR1 and CDR2 from the germline V gene are SEHNR and FQNEAQ (reference sequence). CDR3 length equals 17 residues. CDR3 residues: CASSSSTGQGGRYEQYF. CDR3 in DNA: TGTGCCAGCAGCTCGAGTACGGGACAGGGGGGGAGGTACGAGCAGTACTTC.

This clone was counted only a few times. The chain has TRBV5-6 and TRBJ2-3; the match to TRBD2 covers 10 bases. This CDR3 spans 15 amino acids. The V gene's germline CDR1 is SGHDT and CDR2 YYEEEE. Losses at the gene ends were 3 bases for V and 4 bases for J; bases not matched to a gene: 5. The CDR3 DNA follows: TGTGCCAGCAGCTCGAGCGGGGGGGCATCAGATACGCAGTATTTT. The encoded protein is CASSSSGGASDTQYF.

The V and J genes are TRBV4-3 and TRBJ2-2; TRBD1 aligns across 7 bases. The germline CDR1 and CDR2 sequences are LGHNA and YSLEER. J was trimmed by 2 bases and V by 4 bases; bases with no gene match: 7. The CDR3 totals 16 residues. The CDR3 reads CASSLTWDRNTGELFF. Written as DNA, the CDR3 is TGCGCCAGCAGCCTTACATGGGACAGAAACACCGGGGAGCTGTTTTTT.

The rearrangement joins TRBV2 to TRBJ1-2, with TRBD1 as a possible D gene (5 bases). This CDR3 has 14 residues. V was cut by 6 bases and J by 1 base, with 12 bases left in between. The V gene's germline CDR1 is SNHLY and CDR2 FYNNEI. The CDR3 sequence: CASRPGHLNYGYTF. The CDR3 DNA follows: TGTGCCAGCAGGCCTGGACACCTTAACTATGGCTACACCTTC.

This clone was detected once. This sequence joins TRBV15 and TRBJ1-2; D possibly corresponds to TRBD1 (5 bases). Trimming removed 0 bases from V and 7 bases from J, with 12 bases in between. Germline V gene lookup returns CDR1 LNHNV and CDR2 YYDKDF (reference sequence). The CDR3 is 14 residues long. The CDR3 sequence is CATSREGRVAGYTF. CDR3 DNA sequence: TGTGCCACCAGCAGAGAGGGCAGGGTTGCTGGCTACACCTTC. The full variable domain, in which reference TRBV15 and TRBJ1-2 provide the parts outside the CDR3, is DAMVIQNPRYQVTQFGKPVTLSCSQTLNHNVMYWYQQKSSQAPKLLFHYYDKDFNNEADTPDNFQSRRPNTSFCFLDIRSPGLGDTAMYLCATSREGRVAGYTFGSGTRLTVV.

The CDR3 loop is CASSKGVSTEAFF. The DNA for the CDR3 is TGTGCCAGCAGCAAAGGGGTGAGCACTGAAGCTTTCTTT. The chain links TRBV5-6 to TRBJ1-1; tentatively, D is TRBD1 (5 bases). Germline values: CDR1 SGHDT, CDR2 YYEEEE. V lost 4 bases to trimming and J lost 4 bases, with 11 bases between them. There are 13 residues in the CDR3. Full variable domain (rest looked up from reference TRBV5-6 and TRBJ1-1): DAGVTQSPTHLIKTRGQQVTLRCSPKSGHDTVSWYQQALGQGPQFIFQYYEEEERQRGNFPDRFSGHQFPNYSSELNVNALLLGDSALYLCASSKGVSTEAFFGQGTRLTVV.